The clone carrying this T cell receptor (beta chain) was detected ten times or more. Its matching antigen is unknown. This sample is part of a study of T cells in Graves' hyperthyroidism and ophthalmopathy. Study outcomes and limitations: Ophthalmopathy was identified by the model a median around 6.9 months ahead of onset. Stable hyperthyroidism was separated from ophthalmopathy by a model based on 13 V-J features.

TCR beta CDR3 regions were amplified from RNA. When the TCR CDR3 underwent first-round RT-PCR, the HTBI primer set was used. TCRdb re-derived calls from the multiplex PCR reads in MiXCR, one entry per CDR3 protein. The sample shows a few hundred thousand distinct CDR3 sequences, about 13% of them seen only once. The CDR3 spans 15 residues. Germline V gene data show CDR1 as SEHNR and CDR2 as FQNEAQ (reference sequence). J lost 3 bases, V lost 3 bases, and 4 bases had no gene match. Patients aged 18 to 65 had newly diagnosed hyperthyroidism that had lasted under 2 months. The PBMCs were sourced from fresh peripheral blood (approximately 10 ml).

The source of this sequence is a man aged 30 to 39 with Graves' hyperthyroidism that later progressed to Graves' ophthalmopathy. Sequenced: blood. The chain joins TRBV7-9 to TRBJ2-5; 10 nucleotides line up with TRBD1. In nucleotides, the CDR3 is TGTGCCAGCAGCTTTCCCGGGACAGGGGAAGAGACCCAGTACTTC. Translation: CASSFPGTGEETQYF.